The T cell receptor beta chain under discussion was sequenced for a study of spatial heterogeneity in lung cancer. About the research overall: From matched bulk RNA-seq came a T cell module score, which showed a strong correlation with TCR transcript counts in tumor regions. Study-level results: For expanded intratumoral alpha and beta TCRs, counts tracked tumor mutation counts.

TCRdb re-analysed the 5' RACE reads in MiXCR, keeping a single row per CDR3 protein. The sample contains about 2,600 distinct CDR3 sequences, about 1.5% of which appear only once. Many counts were recorded for this clonotype. Its target is not known. The time point here: sample taken at primary tumor resection. The 65 or so donors had untreated early-stage non-small cell lung cancer. This sequence was found in a male donor with early-stage non-small cell lung cancer. Sequencing used lung tumor tissue, obtained at surgery.

The CDR3 region is CASRDNTGELFF. In nucleotides, the CDR3 is TGCGCCAGCAGGGACAACACCGGGGAGCTGTTTTTT. The rearrangement joins TRBV10-1 to TRBJ2-2; D gene unclear. The germline V gene encodes CDR1 WNHNN and CDR2 SYGVQD (reference sequence). V shed 6 bases and J shed 2 bases, with 4 bases lying between them. CDR3 length: 12 residues.